This passage covers 27 T cell receptor beta chains from one sample sequenced in a study of OX40 agonist ivuxolimab in advanced cancers. Data came from immunoSEQ multiplex PCR; TCRdb stores just in-frame clones and leaves some out. The sample contains around 70,000 clones, 75% to 85% of which appear only once. The sequences come from CD4+ or CD8+ T cells sorted from blood, collected in a trial of the OX40 agonist ivuxolimab. The source of these receptors is an adult with an advanced solid tumor such as melanoma, head and neck, liver or kidney cancer.

This sequence joins TRBV19 and TRBJ1-2, with D unclear. The germline V gene has CDR1 LNHDA and CDR2 SQIVND (reference sequence). This CDR3 is built from 12 residues. Trimming took 5 bases from V and 5 from J, leaving 9 bases between them. This CDR3 is CASSLRSYGYTF. The CDR3 nucleotides are TGTGCCAGTAGTTTGCGGAGTTATGGCTACACCTTC.

The chain employs TRBV7-2 and TRBJ1-1, with D unclear. The germline V and J ends were trimmed by 7 bases and 0 bases, with 12 bases remaining between them. CDR1 and CDR2 from the germline V gene are SGHTA and FQGNSA. The CDR3 is made up of 14 amino acids. The DNA for the CDR3 is TGTGCCAGCATAACGGAACCCATGAACACTGAAGCTTTCTTT. It specifies CASITEPMNTEAFF.

The chain links TRBV5-1 to TRBJ2-1; 7 bases align to TRBD2. The CDR3 has 18 amino acids. J was trimmed by 7 bases and V by 4 bases; bases with no gene match: 20. Germline V gives CDR1 SGHRS, CDR2 YFSETQ. The CDR3 coding sequence is TGCGCCAGCAGCCCCTGGTCCGGGGCCCTCGCCGGGGGGAATGAGCAGTTCTTC. Translating it yields CASSPWSGALAGGNEQFF.

The chain couples TRBV28 to TRBJ2-2; possibly TRBD2 for D (5 bases). The CDR3 loop spans 13 amino acids. Germline V CDR1 and CDR2: MDHEN, SYDVKM. Trimming left V 6 bases short and J 5 bases short, with 10 bases between. The CDR3 protein is CASRMTNTGELFF. CDR3 in DNA: TGTGCCAGCAGAATGACTAATACCGGGGAGCTGTTTTTT.

The rearrangement links TRBV7-8 to TRBJ1-2; D remains ambiguous. The CDR3 runs 13 residues. Trimming removed 8 bases from V and 5 bases from J, with 15 bases in between. The germline CDR1 and CDR2 sequences are SGHVS and FQNEAQ. CDR3 nucleotides: TGTGCCAGCTCCCTGGGTCGGCGGTATGGCTACACCTTC. It is translated as CASSLGRRYGYTF.

This clone was observed a few times. This chain joins TRBV12-5 and TRBJ1-5, with 7 bases fitting TRBD1. CDR1 is LGHNT, CDR2 FRNRAP, per germline. The CDR3 sequence is 13 residues long. J was trimmed by 7 bases and V by 6 bases; bases with no gene match: 6. CDR3 region: CASGGTEAQPQHF. The CDR3 coding sequence is TGTGCTAGTGGGGGGACAGAGGCCCAGCCCCAGCATTTT.

This clone was counted only a few times. The gene calls are TRBV4-3 and TRBJ1-4; D not certain. V was cut by 4 bases and J by 0 bases, with 18 bases left in between. This CDR3 has 18 amino acids. In germline, CDR1 is LGHNA, CDR2 YSLEER. The CDR3 loop reads CASSLSPGQVATNEKLFF. The CDR3 nucleotides read TGCGCCAGCAGCCTCTCCCCGGGCCAGGTTGCAACTAATGAAAAACTGTTTTTT.

This clone has only a few counts. V and J are TRBV5-1 and TRBJ2-1; D perhaps matches TRBD1 (6 bases). Germline lookup yields CDR1 SGHRS and CDR2 YFSETQ. The CDR3 loop spans 13 amino acids. V was trimmed by 1 base and J by 6 bases, leaving 8 bases between them. CDR3 protein: CASSLMTGNEQFF. CDR3 nucleotides: TGCGCCAGCAGCTTGATGACAGGCAATGAGCAGTTCTTC.

This rearrangement joins TRBV5-1 to TRBJ1-6; 7 nucleotides align to TRBD1. Unmatched junction bases numbered 8, after V lost 2 bases and J lost 6 bases. The CDR3 sequence is 16 residues long. Germline V gene sequence: CDR1 SGHRS, CDR2 YFSETQ. The CDR3 loop is CASSLRGLAFNSPLHF. CDR3 in DNA: TGCGCCAGCAGCTTAAGGGGGCTCGCCTTTAATTCACCCCTCCACTTT.

This clone was seen a few times. This specimen includes other DNA sequences encoding the same CDR3. The chain recombines TRBV19 with TRBJ1-4, with D maybe TRBD1 (6 bases). The CDR3 spans 14 residues. CDR1 and CDR2 from the germline V gene are LNHDA and SQIVND (reference sequence). V dropped 8 bases and J dropped 0 bases, with 10 bases sitting between them. This CDR3 is CASGGGATNEKLFF. Here the CDR3 DNA reads TGTGCCAGTGGAGGGGGAGCAACTAATGAAAAACTGTTTTTT.

V and J are TRBV5-1 and TRBJ1-1; D possibly corresponds to TRBD1 (5 bases). Germline CDR1 SGHRS, CDR2 YFSETQ. V shed 0 bases and J shed 7 bases, with 16 bases lying between them. The CDR3 is 15 amino acids. The CDR3 loop reads CASSLALRTFSEAFF. CDR3 DNA sequence: TGCGCCAGCAGCTTGGCCTTAAGGACATTTAGTGAAGCTTTCTTT.

This clone showed up just a few times. The V and J genes are TRBV11-1 and TRBJ1-2, with TRBD1 matching over 7 bases. Per germline, CDR1 SGHAT and CDR2 FQDESV (reference sequence). V was clipped by 5 bases and J by 3 bases; unmatched bases: 9. CDR3 length: 15 amino acids. In nucleotides, the CDR3 is TGTGCCAGCAGCCGTCGACAGGGAGACGACTATGGCTACACCTTC. This encodes CASSRRQGDDYGYTF. Filled out from reference TRBV11-1 and TRBJ1-2, the complete variable domain reads EAEVAQSPRYKITEKSQAVAFWCDPISGHATLYWYRQILGQGPELLVQFQDESVVDDSQLPKDRFSAERLKGVDSTLKIQPAELGDSAMYLCASSRRQGDDYGYTFGSGTRLTVV.

CDR3 protein: CASSLAGPDTQYF. The CDR3 bases are TGTGCCAGCAGCTTAGCAGGGCCAGATACGCAGTATTTT. V and J are TRBV7-2 and TRBJ2-3; D uncertain. In germline, CDR1 is SGHTA, CDR2 FQGNSA. The CDR3 has 13 amino acids. V lost 0 bases and J 4 bases, leaving 5 bases between the germline ends.

This clone has a handful of counts. The chain links TRBV5-1 to TRBJ2-2, with 8 positions matching TRBD1. The CDR3 is 15 residues long. The germline gives CDR1 SGHRS, CDR2 YFSETQ. V trimming: 0 bases; J trimming: 3 bases; junction bases outside the gene matches: 1. In nucleotides, the CDR3 is TGCGCCAGCAGCTTGGACAGGGGGGACACCGGGGAGCTGTTTTTT. Its protein product is CASSLDRGDTGELFF.

The chain recombines TRBV15 with TRBJ2-5, with 8 bases that match TRBD1. Trimming cost V 1 base and J 2 bases; bases outside gene matches: 0. The germline V gene encodes CDR1 LNHNV and CDR2 YYDKDF (reference sequence). CDR3 length: 14 residues. CDR3 DNA sequence: TGTGCCACCAGCAGAGGGGACAGGCAAGAGACCCAGTACTTC. It yields the protein CATSRGDRQETQYF.

The rearrangement uses TRBV7-2 and TRBJ2-7; no clear D gene. V was trimmed by 1 base and J by 4 bases, leaving 14 bases between them. The CDR3 totals 15 residues. Germline lookup yields CDR1 SGHTA and CDR2 FQGNSA. The CDR3 DNA is TGTGCCAGCAGCTTAGGAGCAGGACCGCAATACGAGCAGTACTTC. Translating it yields CASSLGAGPQYEQYF.

The rearrangement joins TRBV4-3 to TRBJ2-1, with unresolved D. Germline V gene data show CDR1 as LGHNA and CDR2 as YSLEER. The CDR3 has 17 residues. Trimming cost V 0 bases and J 0 bases, with 12 bases left between them. CDR3 amino acids: CASSQDVAKASYNEQFF. CDR3 nucleotide sequence: TGCGCCAGCAGCCAAGATGTAGCTAAAGCCTCCTACAATGAGCAGTTCTTC.

The table lists this clone with a few counts. The gene calls are TRBV11-1 and TRBJ1-1, with D possibly matching TRBD1 (6 bases). Trimming removed 2 bases at V and 4 bases at J, with 14 bases between. CDR3 length equals 15 residues. The germline V gene has CDR1 SGHAT and CDR2 FQDESV (reference sequence). CDR3 protein: CASSLNRVPGTEAFF. The CDR3 bases are TGTGCCAGCAGCTTAAACAGGGTCCCGGGCACTGAAGCTTTCTTT.

V and J are TRBV18 and TRBJ2-1; D may be TRBD1 or TRBD2 (5 bases each). V was clipped by 3 bases and J by 9 bases, with 18 bases between them. Germline lookup yields CDR1 KGHSH and CDR2 LQKENI. The CDR3 runs 15 residues. CDR3 in amino acids: CASSPNGADTTEQFF. The CDR3 DNA reads as TGTGCCAGCTCACCCAACGGGGCGGACACAACTGAGCAGTTCTTC.

This sequence joins TRBV6-5 and TRBJ1-2, with TRBD1 matching over 10 bases. The V and J ends lost 1 base and 0 bases, in that order; junction bases with no gene match: 2. Per germline, CDR1 MNHEY and CDR2 SVGAGI. The CDR3 has 16 residues. The CDR3 sequence: CASSYLGTGANYGYTF. The CDR3 DNA is TGTGCCAGCAGTTACTTGGGGACAGGGGCTAACTATGGCTACACCTTC.

This rearrangement joins TRBV28 to TRBJ2-7; D is unclear. CDR1 and CDR2 (germline): MDHEN, SYDVKM. The V end was cut by 5 bases, the J end by 6 bases, with 11 bases between. The CDR3 runs to 12 residues. CDR3 in amino acids: CASSRPRSEQYF. For the CDR3, the DNA is TGTGCCAGCAGTCGCCCGAGGTCCGAGCAGTACTTC.

The rearrangement joins TRBV15 to TRBJ1-5; D perhaps matches TRBD1 (6 bases). This CDR3 is 17 amino acids long. The germline V and J ends were trimmed by 0 bases and 5 bases, with 17 bases remaining between them. Per the germline V gene, CDR1 is LNHNV and CDR2 is YYDKDF (reference sequence). This CDR3 reads CATSRDLGDRYYQPQHF. The CDR3 coding sequence is TGTGCCACCAGCAGAGATCTTGGAGACAGGTATTATCAGCCCCAGCATTTT.

The V and J genes are TRBV11-3 and TRBJ2-3, with D perhaps matching TRBD1 (6 bases). Germline CDR1 and CDR2: SGHNT and YENEEA. CDR3 length equals 15 residues. V was cut by 1 base and J by 3 bases, with 11 bases left in between. The CDR3 region has the DNA TGTGCCAGCAGCTTAGGTGGCAGGGGTACAGATACGCAGTATTTT. The encoded protein is CASSLGGRGTDTQYF.

The chain joins TRBV6-5 to TRBJ2-2; a possible D gene is TRBD1 (6 bases). Germline CDR1 MNHEY, CDR2 SVGAGI. The V gene lost 2 bases and the J gene lost 8 bases, with 12 bases spanning the gap. This CDR3 is built from 14 residues. In DNA form, the CDR3 reads TGTGCCAGCAGTTACGGCAGGGGCCGGGGGGAGCTGTTTTTT. This translates into CASSYGRGRGELFF.

This clone was counted a few times. This chain connects TRBV4-2 to TRBJ1-3, with D hard to call. The CDR3 totals 17 residues. In germline, CDR1 is LGHNA, CDR2 YNFKEQ. Trimming took off 3 bases at V and 0 bases at J, with 15 bases between the two ends. The CDR3 protein is CASSQSNRPDSGNTIYF. CDR3 nucleotides: TGTGCCAGCAGCCAGTCCAATCGACCGGACTCTGGAAACACCATATATTTT.

The chain couples TRBV19 to TRBJ1-1, with 9 bases aligning to TRBD1. The V gene end was trimmed by 5 bases and the J gene end by 11 bases; junction bases not matched to a gene: 9. Looked up from germline, CDR1 is LNHDA and CDR2 is SQIVND (reference sequence). This CDR3 comprises 13 residues. The CDR3 region is CASSARTGATAFF. For the CDR3, the DNA is TGTGCCAGTAGTGCCCGGACAGGGGCGACGGCTTTCTTT. Complete variable domain (other parts from reference TRBV19 and TRBJ1-1): DGGITQSPKYLFRKEGQNVTLSCEQNLNHDAMYWYRQDPGQGLRLIYYSQIVNDFQKGDIAEGYSVSREKKESFPLTVTSAQKNPTAFYLCASSARTGATAFFGQGTRLTVV.

The J gene is TRBJ2-6, the V gene TRBV7-2; no firm D call. From germline, CDR1 is SGHTA and CDR2 FQGNSA. V lost 4 bases, J lost 1 base, and 5 bases lay in between. The CDR3 extends over 14 amino acids. The CDR3 reads CASSSTSGANVLTF. The DNA of the CDR3 is TGTGCCAGCAGCTCCACGTCTGGGGCCAACGTCCTGACTTTC. The full variable domain, rest sourced from reference TRBV7-2 and TRBJ2-6, is GAGVSQSPSNKVTEKGKDVELRCDPISGHTALYWYRQSLGQGLEFLIYFQGNSAPDKSGLPSDRFSAERTGGSVSTLTIQRTQQEDSAVYLCASSSTSGANVLTFGAGSRLTVL.